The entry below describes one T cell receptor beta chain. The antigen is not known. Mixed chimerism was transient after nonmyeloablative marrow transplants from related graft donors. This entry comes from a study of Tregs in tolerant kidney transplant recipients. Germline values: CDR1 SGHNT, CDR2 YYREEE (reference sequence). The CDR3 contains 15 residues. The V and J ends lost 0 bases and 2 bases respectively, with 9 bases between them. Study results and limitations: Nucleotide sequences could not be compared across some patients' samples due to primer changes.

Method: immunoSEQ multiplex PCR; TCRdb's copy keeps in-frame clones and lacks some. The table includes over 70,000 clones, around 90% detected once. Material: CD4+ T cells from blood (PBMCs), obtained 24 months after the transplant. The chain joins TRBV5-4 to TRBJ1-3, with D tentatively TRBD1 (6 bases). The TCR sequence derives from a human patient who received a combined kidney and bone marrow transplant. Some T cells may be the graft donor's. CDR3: CASSLEQGAGNTIYF. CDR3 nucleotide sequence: TGTGCCAGCAGCTTGGAACAGGGTGCTGGAAACACCATATATTTT.